The rows below give T cell receptor beta chains drawn from one sample of a study of T cells in Graves' hyperthyroidism and ophthalmopathy. TCRdb recomputed calls from the multiplex PCR reads with MiXCR, one row per CDR3 protein. The repertoire holds 200,000 to 250,000 distinct CDR3 sequences, with approximately 16% as singletons. The sequencing sample was made of blood. The receptor set was obtained from a man aged 35-49 years with Graves' hyperthyroidism. Both conserved end residues are part of each CDR3. A D gene is named only where the DNA matches it firmly. The size of a clone is reported for some rows only, either as once, few or many, or as a class for expanded clones.

V gene,J gene,clone size,D gene,CDR3 protein,CDR3 DNA
TRBV27,TRBJ2-5,.,TRBD2,CASSKGLAGGETQYF,TGTGCCAGCAGCAAGGGACTAGCGGGGGGAGAGACCCAGTACTTC
TRBV15,TRBJ1-5,.,TRBD1,CATSRWTGKTNQPQHF,TGTGCCACCAGCAGATGGACAGGGAAAACTAATCAGCCCCAGCATTTT
TRBV13,TRBJ1-1,.,TRBD1,CASSLRRTGHTEAFF,TGTGCCAGCAGCTTACGTCGGACAGGGCACACTGAAGCTTTCTTT
TRBV7-8,TRBJ1-5,many,.,CASSLATAGGQPQHF,TGTGCCAGCAGCTTAGCCACAGCTGGCGGTCAGCCCCAGCATTTT
TRBV2,TRBJ1-6,many,.,CASSDTNSPLHF,TGTGCCAGCTCGGACACGAATTCACCCCTCCACTTT
TRBV5-1,TRBJ2-7,many,TRBD1,CASSDRERGSYEQYF,TGCGCCAGCAGCGACAGGGAAAGGGGCTCCTACGAGCAGTACTTC
TRBV10-1,TRBJ2-7,.,.,CASSELWDEQYF,TGCGCCAGCAGCGAGCTCTGGGACGAGCAGTACTTC
TRBV30,TRBJ1-5,few,.,CAWGGEGQPQHF,TGTGCCTGGGGTGGGGAAGGTCAGCCCCAGCATTTT
TRBV5-4,TRBJ1-2,.,.,CASTVVRRGAHGYTF,TGTGCCAGCACCGTGGTTCGTAGGGGGGCGCATGGCTACACCTTC
TRBV6-2/TRBV6-3,TRBJ1-2,.,.,CASSYTPRAIYGYTF,TGTGCCAGCAGTTACACGCCAAGGGCGATCTACGGCTACACCTTC
TRBV7-2,TRBJ2-5,many,.,CASSLRRGSETQYF,TGTGCCAGCAGCTTACGCAGGGGAAGTGAGACCCAGTACTTC
TRBV6-1,TRBJ2-7,many,.,CASRGFSPLREQYF,TGTGCCAGCCGAGGTTTTTCCCCGCTTCGCGAGCAGTACTTC
TRBV3-1,TRBJ1-3,many,.,CASSQSLGAGNTIYF,TGTGCCAGCAGCCAATCGTTGGGGGCTGGAAACACCATATATTTT
TRBV5-5,TRBJ2-3,few,TRBD2,CASSQTSSLVTDTQYF,TGTGCCAGCAGCCAGACTAGCTCTCTCGTGACAGATACGCAGTATTTT
TRBV7-2,TRBJ1-5,.,.,CASSRVSQPQHF,TGTGCCAGCAGCCGAGTCAGTCAGCCCCAGCATTTT
TRBV20-1,TRBJ2-7,many,TRBD2,CSASAGGGAYEQYF,TGCAGTGCTAGTGCCGGGGGGGGAGCCTACGAGCAGTACTTC
TRBV6-4,TRBJ2-2,.,.,CASSDRGSLGNTGELFF,TGTGCCAGCAGTGACCGTGGTAGCTTAGGGAACACCGGGGAGCTGTTTTTT
TRBV7-2,TRBJ2-3,many,TRBD2,CASSRRGGAQSTDTQYF,TGTGCCAGCAGCCGCCGCGGGGGGGCACAAAGCACAGATACGCAGTATTTT
TRBV28,TRBJ1-5,many,TRBD1,CASSFGQEHQPQHF,TGTGCCAGCAGTTTCGGACAGGAGCATCAGCCCCAGCATTTT
TRBV20-1,TRBJ1-6,few,.,CSARPRMGSNSPLHF,TGCAGTGCTAGACCCAGGATGGGGAGCAATTCACCCCTCCACTTT
TRBV5-5,TRBJ1-5,many,.,CASTLGGGSNQPQHF,TGTGCCAGCACCCTGGGGGGGGGTAGCAATCAGCCCCAGCATTTT
TRBV6-2/TRBV6-3,TRBJ2-1,many,.,CASSYDRYNEQFF,TGTGCCAGCAGTTACGACAGGTACAATGAGCAGTTCTTC
TRBV4-2,TRBJ2-7,few,.,CASSQGSGAAYEQYF,TGTGCCAGCAGCCAAGGTTCGGGGGCCGCCTACGAGCAGTACTTC
TRBV28,TRBJ1-5,.,TRBD1,CASSSGQGDNQPQHF,TGTGCCAGCAGTTCGGGACAGGGAGACAATCAGCCCCAGCATTTT
TRBV11-2,TRBJ2-3,many,TRBD2,CASSLGLAGITDTQYF,TGTGCCAGCAGCTTAGGACTAGCGGGGATCACAGATACGCAGTATTTT
TRBV6-1,TRBJ2-7,many,.,CASTQGKNYEQYF,TGTGCCAGCACCCAGGGTAAAAACTACGAGCAGTACTTC
TRBV2,TRBJ1-5,many,.,CASSEGGLNQPQHF,TGTGCCAGCAGTGAAGGGGGACTCAATCAGCCCCAGCATTTT
TRBV5-1,TRBJ2-2,many,.,CASRVLQGGTGELFF,TGCGCCAGCAGAGTCCTGCAGGGCGGCACCGGGGAGCTGTTTTTT
TRBV12-5,TRBJ1-1,many,.,CASGLSSGLTEAFF,TGTGCTAGTGGTTTGTCGTCAGGGTTGACTGAAGCTTTCTTT
TRBV5-1,TRBJ2-3,once,TRBD1,CASSRGNRGEDTQYF,TGCGCCAGCAGCCGCGGTAACAGGGGTGAAGATACGCAGTATTTT
TRBV27,TRBJ2-3,many,.,CASSLSDGTDTQYF,TGTGCCAGCAGTCTCTCGGACGGCACAGATACGCAGTATTTT
TRBV6-1,TRBJ2-6,.,.,CASRDTGANVLTF,TGTGCCAGCAGGGATACTGGGGCCAACGTCCTGACTTTC
TRBV4-2,TRBJ2-7,few,.,CASSHGSGSTYEQYF,TGTGCCAGCAGCCATGGTAGCGGATCCACTTACGAGCAGTACTTC
TRBV30,TRBJ1-1,many,.,CALAPSTGTPAFF,TGTGCCTTAGCCCCCTCAACAGGGACCCCGGCTTTCTTT
TRBV6-1,TRBJ1-5,many,.,CASTGREAQHF,TGTGCCAGCACCGGGCGCGAGGCCCAGCATTTT
TRBV10-3,TRBJ2-1,.,.,CAISEKGGVGDEQFF,TGTGCCATCAGTGAGAAGGGGGGCGTAGGGGATGAGCAGTTCTTC
TRBV10-3,TRBJ2-7,few,.,CAISELVEQYF,TGTGCCATCAGTGAGTTGGTCGAGCAGTACTTC
TRBV30,TRBJ2-3,few,.,CAWMRGGATDTQYF,TGTGCCTGGATGAGGGGGGGGGCAACAGATACGCAGTATTTT
TRBV6-1,TRBJ2-7,.,TRBD2,CAGGGGAGAYEQYF,TGTGCCGGCGGGGGGGGGGCGGGGGCCTACGAGCAGTACTTC
TRBV20-1,TRBJ1-2,few,TRBD1,CSARKDRDYGYTF,TGCAGTGCTAGAAAAGACAGGGACTATGGCTACACCTTC